Listed here are 30 T cell receptor beta chains from one sample, sequenced in a study of T cell responses to AZD1222 COVID-19 vaccine. TCRdb's copy holds only in-frame clones and misses some; the assay was immunoSEQ multiplex PCR. The profile covers about 85,000 clones, with 70% to 90% appearing a single time and approximately 7% taken by the ten largest. The specimen was peripheral blood, collected on day 0 of AZD1222 vaccination. These receptor sequences come from an adult in good health.

The chain is built from TRBV12-3 or TRBV12-4 and TRBJ1-5; D unresolved. The CDR3 is 13 residues long. The V and J ends lost 1 base and 6 bases respectively, with 7 bases between them. This CDR3 is CASSLGGPQPQHF. For the CDR3, the DNA is TGTGCCAGCAGTTTAGGCGGACCTCAGCCCCAGCATTTT.

The gene calls are TRBV30 and TRBJ1-5, with D unresolved. This CDR3 region has 12 residues. Per the germline V gene, CDR1 is GTSNPN and CDR2 is SVGIG (reference sequence). V lost 2 bases and J lost 3, with 5 bases in between. In DNA, the CDR3 is TGTGCCTGGAGTAGGCACAATCAGCCCCAGCATTTT. Translating gives CAWSRHNQPQHF. The full variable domain, with the rest looked up from reference TRBV30 and TRBJ1-5, is SQTIHQWPATLVQPVGSPLSLECTVEGTSNPNLYWYRQAAGRGLQLLFYSVGIGQISSEVPQNLSASRPQDRQFILSSKKLLLSDSGFYLCAWSRHNQPQHFGDGTRLSIL.

The CDR3 protein is CASSRLGGLDFNEQYF. For the CDR3, the DNA is TGTGCCAGCAGTAGATTGGGAGGACTAGATTTTAACGAGCAGTACTTC. The rearrangement joins TRBV28 to TRBJ2-7; 7 nucleotides match TRBD2. Germline values: CDR1 MDHEN, CDR2 SYDVKM. With 5 bases clipped from V and 5 bases from J, the junction kept 15 bases outside the gene matches. This CDR3 spans 16 amino acids.

V gene TRBV10-3 combines with J gene TRBJ1-1, with D possibly matching TRBD1 (5 bases). Trimming took 1 base from V and 2 from J, leaving 14 bases between them. This CDR3 spans 16 amino acids. CDR1 is ENHRY, CDR2 SYGVKD, per germline. The CDR3, as DNA: TGTGCCATCAGTGAGTTGCCCGGACACGGAAACACTGAAGCTTTCTTT. Amino acid sequence: CAISELPGHGNTEAFF.

The chain is built from TRBV19 and TRBJ2-5; 13 bases are shared with TRBD2. Germline CDR1 and CDR2: LNHDA and SQIVND (reference sequence). This CDR3 is built from 17 residues. V dropped 4 bases and J dropped 5; count of bases not matched to a gene: 10. CDR3 sequence (DNA): TGTGCCAGTAGTACTGCAACTAGCGGGGGGGCCTTGGAGACCCAGTACTTC. Translated: CASSTATSGGALETQYF.

CDR3 sequence: CASSLAGTGGDSPLHF. CDR3 nucleotides: TGCGCCAGCAGCTTGGCAGGGACGGGCGGGGATTCACCCCTCCACTTT. The V gene is TRBV5-1, the J gene TRBJ1-6, with a tentative D call TRBD1 (5 bases). V dropped 0 bases and J dropped 8 bases, with 15 bases sitting between them. This CDR3 comprises 16 residues. CDR1 is SGHRS, CDR2 YFSETQ, per germline.

This clone is a singleton in its sample. The gene calls are TRBV19 and TRBJ2-2; 8 bases are shared with TRBD2. The CDR3 loop spans 14 amino acids. Unmatched junction bases numbered 4, after V lost 7 bases and J lost 3 bases. The germline V gene encodes CDR1 LNHDA and CDR2 SQIVND (reference sequence). Written as DNA, the CDR3 is TGTGCCAGTACCGGGACTAGGGACACCGGGGAGCTGTTTTTT. As protein: CASTGTRDTGELFF.

The chain uses TRBV28 and TRBJ2-7; D remains unclear. Trimming left V 7 bases short and J 6 bases short, with 13 bases between. Germline-derived CDR1 and CDR2 are MDHEN and SYDVKM. This CDR3 region has 12 residues. CDR3: CASTATNVEQYF. As DNA, the CDR3 is TGTGCCAGCACCGCTACTAACGTCGAGCAGTACTTC.

This rearrangement joins TRBV27 to TRBJ2-7, with unresolved D. V lost 7 bases, J lost 4 bases, and 11 bases lay in between. Germline CDR1 is MNHEY and CDR2 is SMNVEV (reference sequence). The CDR3 sequence is 12 residues long. The CDR3 loop reads CASNLNEYEQYF. The DNA for the CDR3 is TGTGCCAGCAACCTAAACGAGTACGAGCAGTACTTC.

The chain has TRBV5-4 and TRBJ2-1, with TRBD2 as a possible D gene (6 bases). Trimming removed 2 bases at V and 9 bases at J, with 15 bases between. Germline lookup yields CDR1 SGHNT and CDR2 YYREEE (reference sequence). This CDR3 has 14 amino acids. CDR3 sequence reads: CASSFFGSFGEQFF. The CDR3 DNA reads as TGTGCCAGCAGCTTCTTCGGGAGTTTTGGTGAGCAGTTCTTC.

The chain is built from TRBV28 and TRBJ1-2; weak D call: TRBD1 (5 bases). This CDR3 is built from 14 residues. Trimming pared 3 bases from V and 5 bases from J, leaving 13 bases between. Germline V gene lookup returns CDR1 MDHEN and CDR2 SYDVKM. CDR3 region: CASSFLGHLYGYTF. The CDR3, as DNA: TGTGCCAGCAGTTTCCTCGGACACTTGTATGGCTACACCTTC.

The chain combines TRBV28 with TRBJ1-2; TRBD1 agrees at 8 bases. With V trimmed by 2 bases and J by 5 bases, 7 bases remained unmatched. Germline V gene sequence: CDR1 MDHEN, CDR2 SYDVKM. The CDR3 has 15 amino acids. The chain's CDR3 is CASSLPQTGAYGYTF. The CDR3 DNA reads TGTGCCAGCAGTTTACCCCAGACAGGGGCTTATGGCTACACCTTC.

The chain is built from TRBV7-2 and TRBJ2-7, with 12 bases lining up with TRBD2. Per the germline V gene, CDR1 is SGHTA and CDR2 is FQGNSA. V lost 7 bases to trimming and J lost 6 bases; unmatched junction nucleotides: 10. The CDR3 is made up of 15 amino acids. In DNA, the CDR3 is TGTGCCAGCAACCCGACTAGCGGGAGTCTGTTCGAGCAGTACTTC. Translating gives CASNPTSGSLFEQYF.

This clone was seen a few times. This chain links TRBV19 with TRBJ1-3; D is uncertain. This CDR3 contains 14 residues. The V gene lost 8 bases and the J gene lost 3 bases, with 14 bases spanning the gap. The V gene's germline CDR1 is LNHDA and CDR2 SQIVND (reference sequence). CDR3 DNA sequence: TGTGCCAGTGGCCTTCGGCCCATTGGAAACACCATATATTTT. Residues: CASGLRPIGNTIYF.

This chain connects TRBV4-2 to TRBJ2-7; D unresolved. CDR3 length: 12 residues. The germline V gene has CDR1 LGHNA and CDR2 YNFKEQ. V lost 9 bases and J 5 bases, leaving 14 bases between the germline ends. The CDR3 sequence is CARYHAGDEQYF. DNA for the CDR3: TGTGCCAGGTACCATGCAGGAGACGAGCAGTACTTC.

The chain employs TRBV5-1 and TRBJ2-5, with TRBD1 as a possible D gene (5 bases). The germline V gene has CDR1 SGHRS and CDR2 YFSETQ. The CDR3 is 14 residues long. The V end lost 0 bases, the J end lost 5 bases, and 11 bases lay between the germline ends. Here the CDR3 reads CASSLDRSAETQYF. The CDR3 region has the DNA TGCGCCAGCAGCTTGGACAGGTCGGCTGAGACCCAGTACTTC.

This clone was picked up one time. The chain carries TRBV3-1 (or the pseudogene TRBV3-2) and TRBJ1-6; D remains ambiguous. From germline, CDR1 is LGHDT and CDR2 YNNKEL (reference sequence). The length of the CDR3 is 16 residues. V lost 3 bases to trimming and J lost 5 bases, with 14 bases between them. The CDR3 spells CASSHSIPIHNSPLHF. DNA of the CDR3: TGTGCCAGCAGCCATTCGATTCCCATTCATAATTCACCCCTCCACTTT.

The chain carries TRBV5-5 and TRBJ2-7; the match to TRBD2 covers 8 bases. This CDR3 is 15 amino acids long. Germline trimming cut 4 bases from V and 2 bases from J; bases unmatched to any gene: 8. CDR1 is SGHKS and CDR2 is YYEKEE in the germline V gene (reference sequence). CDR3 sequence: CASSETSETTYEQYF. The CDR3 nucleotides are TGTGCCAGCAGCGAGACTAGCGAGACCACCTACGAGCAGTACTTC.

The rearrangement links TRBV6-4 to TRBJ2-1; no clear D gene. The CDR3 length is 14 residues. V dropped 7 bases and J dropped 0 bases, with 10 bases sitting between them. Per germline, CDR1 MRHNA and CDR2 SNTAGT. DNA of the CDR3: TGTGCCAGCAAACCGGATGTCTCCTACAATGAGCAGTTCTTC. This codes for CASKPDVSYNEQFF.

The rearrangement joins TRBV6-1 to TRBJ2-3; D remains unclear. Germline lookup yields CDR1 MNHNS and CDR2 SASEGT. There are 12 residues in the CDR3. V gave up 2 bases and J gave up 6 bases, with 6 bases separating them. Written as DNA, the CDR3 is TGTGCCAGCAGTGAATTGGTGGATACGCAGTATTTT. The encoded protein is CASSELVDTQYF.

V usage is TRBV10-3 and J usage is TRBJ1-3; no clear D. The CDR3 runs 14 residues. V was shortened by 4 bases and J by 3 bases, with 10 bases between the two germline ends. Germline CDR1 and CDR2: ENHRY and SYGVKD. CDR3 amino acids: CAISAAGDGNTIYF. CDR3 DNA sequence: TGTGCCATCAGTGCGGCGGGCGATGGAAACACCATATATTTT.

V gene TRBV19 combines with J gene TRBJ1-1, with D possibly being TRBD1 (5 bases). Germline-derived CDR1 and CDR2 are LNHDA and SQIVND (reference sequence). The CDR3 has 13 residues. Trimming took off 11 bases at V and 6 bases at J, with 19 bases between the two ends. The CDR3 here is CASRRAGRSEAFF. DNA of the CDR3: TGTGCCTCACGAAGGGCGGGGCGCTCTGAAGCTTTCTTT.

The chain recombines TRBV11-2 with TRBJ2-5; 7 bases are a match to TRBD2. Germline lookup yields CDR1 SGHAT and CDR2 FQNNGV. The CDR3 totals 14 residues. Losses at the gene ends were 5 bases for V and 5 bases for J; bases not matched to a gene: 8. CDR3 sequence: CASSPFAGVETQYF. The CDR3 DNA reads TGTGCCAGCAGCCCTTTTGCGGGAGTGGAGACCCAGTACTTC. Combining the CDR3 with reference TRBV11-2 and TRBJ2-5 gives the whole variable domain EAGVAQSPRYKIIEKRQSVAFWCNPISGHATLYWYQQILGQGPKLLIQFQNNGVVDDSQLPKDRFSAERLKGVDSTLKIQPAKLEDSAVYLCASSPFAGVETQYFGPGTRLLVL.

V gene TRBV19 combines with J gene TRBJ1-6; the D is unclear. The V gene's germline CDR1 is LNHDA and CDR2 SQIVND (reference sequence). This CDR3 contains 15 residues. The ends were cut back, 6 bases at V and 5 bases at J, with 14 bases in the middle. The CDR3 DNA reads as TGTGCCAGTAGCGTCGATCCTGGTAATAATTCACCCCTCCACTTT. Translation gives CASSVDPGNNSPLHF. The full variable domain, in which reference TRBV19 and TRBJ1-6 provide the parts outside the CDR3, is DGGITQSPKYLFRKEGQNVTLSCEQNLNHDAMYWYRQDPGQGLRLIYYSQIVNDFQKGDIAEGYSVSREKKESFPLTVTSAQKNPTAFYLCASSVDPGNNSPLHFGNGTRLTVT.

This clone was picked up one time. The rearrangement uses TRBV9 and TRBJ2-7; 7 bases are shared with TRBD1. Looked up from germline, CDR1 is SGDLS and CDR2 is YYNGEE. The CDR3 loop spans 15 amino acids. J was trimmed by 2 bases and V by 4 bases; bases with no gene match: 9. CDR3 amino acids: CASSIGTATTYEQYF. The CDR3 nucleotides read TGTGCCAGCAGCATCGGGACAGCCACCACCTACGAGCAGTACTTC.

The genes are TRBV15 and TRBJ2-4; D unresolved. The V and J ends lost 0 bases and 9 bases respectively, with 6 bases between them. CDR1 and CDR2 from the germline V gene are LNHNV and YYDKDF (reference sequence). The CDR3 length is 12 residues. The CDR3 bases are TGTGCCACCAGCAGAGACCCAAGCATTCAGTACTTC. Translation gives CATSRDPSIQYF.

This sequence joins TRBV3-1 (or the pseudogene TRBV3-2) and TRBJ1-1; D is unclear. V was clipped by 4 bases and J by 8 bases, with 14 bases between them. The germline gives CDR1 LGHDT, CDR2 YNNKEL (reference sequence). The CDR3 has 13 amino acids. CDR3 in amino acids: CASSPQLAGEAFF. DNA of the CDR3: TGTGCCAGCAGCCCCCAACTAGCAGGCGAAGCTTTCTTT.

The genes are TRBV7-2 and TRBJ2-7; 8 bases line up with TRBD2. The CDR3 length is 13 residues. The ends lost 4 bases at V and 3 bases at J; junction bases unmatched: 2. Germline CDR1 reads SGHTA; CDR2 reads FQGNSA. The CDR3 DNA sequence: TGTGCCAGCAGCTCCGGGACTAGCTACGAGCAGTACTTC. The encoded protein is CASSSGTSYEQYF. Full variable domain (remainder filled in from reference TRBV7-2 and TRBJ2-7): GAGVSQSPSNKVTEKGKDVELRCDPISGHTALYWYRQSLGQGLEFLIYFQGNSAPDKSGLPSDRFSAERTGGSVSTLTIQRTQQEDSAVYLCASSSGTSYEQYFGPGTRLTVT.

This clone was recorded a few times. In DNA, the CDR3 is TGTGCCAGTAGTGTCAAGCCGGGACGGGTCAACACTGAAGCTTTCTTT. It yields the protein CASSVKPGRVNTEAFF. The V call is TRBV19, the J call TRBJ1-1, with D maybe TRBD1 (5 bases). Deletions cut 5 bases from V and 2 bases from J, with 18 bases between. The CDR3 has 16 residues. The germline V gene encodes CDR1 LNHDA and CDR2 SQIVND (reference sequence).

CDR3 residues: CASSPSGGLDNEQFF. DNA for the CDR3: TGTGCCAGTAGCCCCTCCGGGGGTCTCGACAATGAGCAGTTCTTC. The chain joins TRBV19 to TRBJ2-1; tentative D call: TRBD2 (6 bases). Germline V gene sequence: CDR1 LNHDA, CDR2 SQIVND (reference sequence). The ends were cut back, 6 bases at V and 5 bases at J, with 17 bases in the middle. The CDR3 is 15 residues long.